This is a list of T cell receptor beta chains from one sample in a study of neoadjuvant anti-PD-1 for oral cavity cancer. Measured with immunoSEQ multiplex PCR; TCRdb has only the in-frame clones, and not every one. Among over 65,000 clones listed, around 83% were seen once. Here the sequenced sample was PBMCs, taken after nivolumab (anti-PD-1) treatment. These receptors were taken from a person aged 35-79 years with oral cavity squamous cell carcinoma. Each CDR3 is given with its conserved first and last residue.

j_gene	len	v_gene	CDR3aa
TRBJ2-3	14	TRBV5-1	CADFMTGFPDTQYF
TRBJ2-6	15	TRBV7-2	CASSSDFSGANVLTF
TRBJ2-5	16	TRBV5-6	CASSPDRGLYQETQYF
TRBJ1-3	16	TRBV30	CAWSVRRRDSGNTIYF
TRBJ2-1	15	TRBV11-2	CASSFLGQGRNEQFF
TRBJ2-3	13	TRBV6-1	CASSEQITDTQYF
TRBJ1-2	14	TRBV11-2	CASSLGQGIYGYTF
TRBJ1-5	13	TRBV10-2	CASGQGENQPQHF
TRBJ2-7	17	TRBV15	CATSIRGGGTHLYEQYF
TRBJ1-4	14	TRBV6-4	CASREQASSEKLFF
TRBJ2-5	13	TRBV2	CASRLLRLETQYF
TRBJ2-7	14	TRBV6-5	CASSPGTLSWEQYF
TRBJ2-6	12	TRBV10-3	CAISEGANVLTF